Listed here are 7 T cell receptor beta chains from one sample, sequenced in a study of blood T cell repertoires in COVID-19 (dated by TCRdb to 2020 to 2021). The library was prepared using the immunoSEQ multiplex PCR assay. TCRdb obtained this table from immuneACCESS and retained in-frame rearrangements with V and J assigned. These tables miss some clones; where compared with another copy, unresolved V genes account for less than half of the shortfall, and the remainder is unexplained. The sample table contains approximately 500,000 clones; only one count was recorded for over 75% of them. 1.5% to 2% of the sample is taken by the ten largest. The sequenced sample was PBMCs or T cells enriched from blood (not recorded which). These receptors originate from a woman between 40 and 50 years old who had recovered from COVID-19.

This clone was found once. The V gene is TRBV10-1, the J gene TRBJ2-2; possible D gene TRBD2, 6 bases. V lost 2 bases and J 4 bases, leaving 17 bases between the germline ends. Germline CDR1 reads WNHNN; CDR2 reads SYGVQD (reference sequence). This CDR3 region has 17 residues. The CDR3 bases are TGCGCCAGCAGTGAGGAGGGTGGGGGGTTCGGCACCGGGGAGCTGTTTTTT. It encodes CASSEEGGGFGTGELFF.

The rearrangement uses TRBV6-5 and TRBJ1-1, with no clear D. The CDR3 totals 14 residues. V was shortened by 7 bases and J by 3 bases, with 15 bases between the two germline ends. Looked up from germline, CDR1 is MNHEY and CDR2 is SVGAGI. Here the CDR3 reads CASKGGGADTEAFF. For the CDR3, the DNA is TGTGCCAGCAAGGGAGGAGGCGCGGACACTGAAGCTTTCTTT.

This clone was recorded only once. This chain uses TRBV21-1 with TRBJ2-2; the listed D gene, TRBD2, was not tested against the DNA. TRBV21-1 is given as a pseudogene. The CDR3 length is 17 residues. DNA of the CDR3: TGTGCCAGCAGCAAAGCTGGAGGGACCGCGAACACCGGGGAGCTGTTTTTT. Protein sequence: CASSKAGGTANTGELFF.

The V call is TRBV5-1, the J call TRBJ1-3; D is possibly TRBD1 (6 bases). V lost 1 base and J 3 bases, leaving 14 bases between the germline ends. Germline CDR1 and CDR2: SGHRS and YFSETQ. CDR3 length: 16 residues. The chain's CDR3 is CASSLTGKLGGNTIYF. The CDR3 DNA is TGCGCCAGCAGCTTGACAGGGAAGTTGGGTGGAAACACCATATATTTT. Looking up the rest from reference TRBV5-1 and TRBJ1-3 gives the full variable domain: KAGVTQTPRYLIKTRGQQVTLSCSPISGHRSVSWYQQTPGQGLQFLFEYFSETQRNKGNFPGRFSGRQFSNSRSEMNVSTLELGDSALYLCASSLTGKLGGNTIYFGEGSWLTVV.

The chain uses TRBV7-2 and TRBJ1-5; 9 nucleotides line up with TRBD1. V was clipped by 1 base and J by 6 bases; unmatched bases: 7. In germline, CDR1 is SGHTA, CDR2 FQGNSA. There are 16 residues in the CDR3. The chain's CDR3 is CASSLEVTGGFQPQHF. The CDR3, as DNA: TGTGCCAGCAGCTTAGAGGTGACAGGGGGTTTTCAGCCCCAGCATTTT.

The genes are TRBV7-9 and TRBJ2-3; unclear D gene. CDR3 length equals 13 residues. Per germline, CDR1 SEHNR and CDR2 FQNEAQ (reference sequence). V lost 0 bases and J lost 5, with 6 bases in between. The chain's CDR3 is CASSLASGDTQYF. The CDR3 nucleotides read TGTGCCAGCAGCTTAGCATCCGGAGATACGCAGTATTTT.

In DNA form, the CDR3 reads TGTGCCAGCAGCGTTGTAAGCACAGATACGCAGTATTTT. As protein: CASSVVSTDTQYF. The J gene is TRBJ2-3, the V gene TRBV13; D is undetermined. Germline CDR1 is PRHDT and CDR2 is FYEKMQ (reference sequence). The CDR3 spans 13 residues. The ends were cut back, 5 bases at V and 0 bases at J, with 6 bases in the middle.